The rows below give T cell receptor beta chains drawn from one sample of a study of control samples from healthy donors and cancer patients. Sequencing used immunoSEQ multiplex PCR; TCRdb keeps in-frame clones, though not all of them. The sample contains approximately 93,000 clones, 85% to 90% of which appear only once. The sequenced sample was PBMCs. These receptors originate from a woman between 45 and 60 years old with colorectal cancer. CDR3s leave out the opening cysteine and the closing phenylalanine or tryptophan. A D gene is named only where the DNA matches it firmly. A clone size is listed for some rows: how often the clone was seen (once, few, many), or a class if it is expanded.

CDR3: ASAPTGMFDTQY
V: TRBV18
D: -
J: TRBJ2-3
size: -

CDR3: ASRDSLTSGNTIY
V: TRBV5-5
D: TRBD1
J: TRBJ1-3
size: few

CDR3: ASSRLAGESYNEQF
V: TRBV6-4
D: TRBD2
J: TRBJ2-1
size: once

CDR3: ASGWGQGNQPQH
V: TRBV12-5
D: TRBD1
J: TRBJ1-5
size: -

CDR3: AISKEQPAGELF
V: TRBV10-3
D: -
J: TRBJ2-2
size: -

CDR3: ASSSLGPDTQY
V: TRBV7-2
D: -
J: TRBJ2-3
size: -

CDR3: ASSIRQGTNEKLF
V: TRBV19
D: -
J: TRBJ1-4
size: -

CDR3: ASSSQVNYGYT
V: TRBV7-9
D: -
J: TRBJ1-2
size: few

CDR3: ASSRYGPSNQPQH
V: TRBV5-6
D: -
J: TRBJ1-5
size: -

CDR3: SASDRASGNTIY
V: TRBV20-1
D: -
J: TRBJ1-3
size: -

CDR3: ASSWDPSGNTIY
V: TRBV6-5
D: -
J: TRBJ1-3
size: -

CDR3: ASSASSGGRYNEQF
V: TRBV5-1
D: TRBD2
J: TRBJ2-1
size: once

CDR3: ASSLILAGAGGELF
V: TRBV5-1
D: TRBD2
J: TRBJ2-2
size: -

CDR3: ASSEGRQLYTDTQY
V: TRBV2
D: -
J: TRBJ2-3
size: few

CDR3: ASSSDSIRLGYT
V: TRBV5-1
D: -
J: TRBJ1-2
size: once

CDR3: ASSLGLYSGANVLT
V: TRBV5-5
D: -
J: TRBJ2-6
size: -

CDR3: ASSVQPPNTEAF
V: TRBV6-2/TRBV6-3
D: -
J: TRBJ1-1
size: -

CDR3: ASSEHRLGGGELF
V: TRBV10-2
D: -
J: TRBJ2-2
size: -

CDR3: ASSLQGREAF
V: TRBV28
D: TRBD1
J: TRBJ1-1
size: -

CDR3: ASRPRRHNYGYT
V: TRBV21-1
D: -
J: TRBJ1-2
size: -

CDR3: AGSWGAHYGYT
V: TRBV30
D: -
J: TRBJ1-2
size: -

CDR3: ASSYTHRGAETQY
V: TRBV5-5
D: TRBD1
J: TRBJ2-5
size: -

CDR3: ASSHTGQGGNEKLF
V: TRBV3-1/TRBV3-2
D: TRBD1
J: TRBJ1-4
size: -

CDR3: ASSREETQY
V: TRBV28
D: -
J: TRBJ2-5
size: -

CDR3: ASSLAGGFDTQY
V: TRBV6-2/TRBV6-3
D: TRBD2
J: TRBJ2-3
size: -

CDR3: ATSRDTDTQY
V: TRBV15
D: -
J: TRBJ2-3
size: few

CDR3: ASSRQGGTGELF
V: TRBV19
D: -
J: TRBJ2-2
size: -

CDR3: ASSYGPPLGGYT
V: TRBV28
D: -
J: TRBJ1-2
size: -

CDR3: ASSLAGDQGTQY
V: TRBV5-4
D: TRBD2
J: TRBJ2-5
size: -

CDR3: ASSLVYGNLQETQY
V: TRBV7-2
D: -
J: TRBJ2-5
size: -

CDR3: ASSLAGAWDPAGSPLH
V: TRBV7-2
D: -
J: TRBJ1-6
size: -

CDR3: ASSQGSGEPIRYT
V: TRBV3-1/TRBV3-2
D: -
J: TRBJ1-2
size: -

CDR3: ASSEIRLTSGIDTQY
V: TRBV2
D: TRBD2
J: TRBJ2-3
size: once

CDR3: ASSAGTGRRETQY
V: TRBV18
D: TRBD1
J: TRBJ2-5
size: -

CDR3: ATSGLTGGGETQY
V: TRBV15
D: -
J: TRBJ2-5
size: once

CDR3: ASSLGGQSSGNTIY
V: TRBV5-1
D: TRBD1
J: TRBJ1-3
size: -

CDR3: AWSEALGETQY
V: TRBV30
D: -
J: TRBJ2-5
size: -